The T cell receptor beta chain under discussion was sequenced for a study of shared clonotypes between healthy human individuals. This clone was detected once. Libraries were prepared by immunoSEQ multiplex PCR; TCRdb keeps only in-frame clonotypes and omits some of them. Of some 500,000 clones listed, roughly 78% are singletons. Germline V gene lookup returns CDR1 SGHTA and CDR2 FQGTGA. This CDR3 contains 14 residues. V was trimmed by 2 bases and J by 5 bases, leaving 10 bases between them. Adult donors, all healthy and HIV-negative, had no recent acute infections or vaccinations. Genomic DNA came from around 84 million PBMCs in unsorted samples.

Sequenced: PBMCs. The chain links TRBV7-3 to TRBJ2-1; a possible D gene is TRBD2 (6 bases). The source of this sequence is a woman in her thirties or forties in good health. Some clones in this sample may be carry-over from other donors' samples. The CDR3 region has the DNA TGTGCCAGCAGCTTAGCGGGACCAAACAATGAGCAGTTCTTC. Amino acids: CASSLAGPNNEQFF.